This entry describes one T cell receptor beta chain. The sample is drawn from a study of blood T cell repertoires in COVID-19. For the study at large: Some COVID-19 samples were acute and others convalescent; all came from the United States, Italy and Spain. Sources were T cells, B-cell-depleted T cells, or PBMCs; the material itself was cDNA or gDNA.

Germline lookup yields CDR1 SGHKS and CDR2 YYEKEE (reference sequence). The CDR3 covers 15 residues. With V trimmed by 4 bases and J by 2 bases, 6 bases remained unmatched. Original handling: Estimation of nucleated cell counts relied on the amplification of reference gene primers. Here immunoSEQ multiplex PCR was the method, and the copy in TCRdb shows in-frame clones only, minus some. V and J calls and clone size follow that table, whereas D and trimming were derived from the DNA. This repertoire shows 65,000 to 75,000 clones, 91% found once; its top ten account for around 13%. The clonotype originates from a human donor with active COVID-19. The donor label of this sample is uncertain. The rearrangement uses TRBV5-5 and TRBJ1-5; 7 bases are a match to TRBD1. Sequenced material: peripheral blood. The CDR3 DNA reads TGTGCCAGCAGCGGTTCTACAGGGGGCAATCAGCCCCAGCATTTT. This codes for CASSGSTGGNQPQHF.